Shown below are 7 T cell receptor beta chains from a single sample sequenced in a study of T cells in Graves' hyperthyroidism and ophthalmopathy. TCR beta CDR3 sequences were amplified from RNA transcripts. Using the HTBI primer set, a first-round RT-PCR was run on the TCR CDR3. MiXCR was run by TCRdb on the multiplex PCR reads, yielding one entry per CDR3 protein. The data contain around 520,000 distinct CDR3 sequences, around 13% of them seen just once; the ten biggest clones take up approximately 14%. Input material: blood. Receptors were obtained from a middle-aged woman with Graves' hyperthyroidism.

The chain has TRBV6-8 and TRBJ1-4, with D perhaps TRBD1 (5 bases). CDR1 is MNHGY, CDR2 SAAAGT, per germline. Trimming took off 2 bases at V and 13 bases at J, with 11 bases between the two ends. This CDR3 spans 12 amino acids. The CDR3 bases are TGTGCCAGCAGTTACCCGAGGGGACGACTGTTTTTT. Amino acid sequence: CASSYPRGRLFF.

This CDR3 reads CASSSPGTSGRHEQFF. The CDR3 DNA reads TGTGCCAGCAGCTCCCCCGGGACTAGCGGGAGACATGAGCAGTTCTTC. V and J are TRBV13 and TRBJ2-1; 14 bases line up with TRBD2. Trimming cost V 4 bases and J 8 bases; bases outside gene matches: 7. This CDR3 spans 16 amino acids. CDR1 and CDR2 from the germline V gene are PRHDT and FYEKMQ (reference sequence).

This clonotype came up a few times. The V and J genes are TRBV9 and TRBJ1-2; D not resolved. Germline CDR1 SGDLS, CDR2 YYNGEE. This CDR3 contains 13 residues. Trimming shortened V by 0 bases and J by 2 bases, and 5 bases separated the two germline ends. This CDR3 is CASSVDENYGYTF. DNA for the CDR3: TGTGCCAGCAGCGTAGACGAGAACTATGGCTACACCTTC.

This clonotype was seen many times. The chain combines TRBV6-1 with TRBJ1-5, with TRBD1 matching 7 bases. The V and J ends lost 2 bases and 7 bases, in that order; junction bases with no gene match: 5. Germline lookup yields CDR1 MNHNS and CDR2 SASEGT. This CDR3 spans 14 amino acids. CDR3 sequence reads: CASSELGGMQPQHF. In DNA form, the CDR3 reads TGTGCCAGCAGTGAATTAGGGGGCATGCAGCCCCAGCATTTT.

This clonotype was detected only a few times. The CDR3 nucleotides are TGTGCCAGCAGCCATAGTCAGTGGAACACTGAAGCTTTCTTT. Translation gives CASSHSQWNTEAFF. The chain carries TRBV5-4 and TRBJ1-1; D not resolved. CDR1 SGHNT and CDR2 YYREEE come from the germline V gene (reference sequence). V shed 4 bases and J shed 1 base, with 11 bases lying between them. The CDR3 runs to 14 residues.

This clonotype was counted at least ten times. V and J are TRBV11-3 and TRBJ2-7; tentatively, D is TRBD2 (6 bases). The germline V and J ends were trimmed by 1 base and 3 bases, with 10 bases remaining between them. This CDR3 contains 14 residues. Germline V CDR1 and CDR2: SGHNT, YENEEA. This chain's CDR3 is CASSLAGVIYEQYF. The CDR3 DNA reads as TGTGCCAGCAGCTTAGCGGGGGTAATCTACGAGCAGTACTTC.

V usage is TRBV9 and J usage is TRBJ2-2; D unresolved. The V gene lost 0 bases and the J gene lost 3 bases, with 9 bases spanning the gap. CDR1 and CDR2 (germline): SGDLS, YYNGEE. This CDR3 spans 15 amino acids. CDR3 amino acids: CASSVGTTHTGELFF. The CDR3 DNA is TGTGCCAGCAGCGTAGGGACCACACACACCGGGGAGCTGTTTTTT.